The clone carrying this TCR beta chain turned up a few times. The data were taken from a study of cytomegalovirus exposure and HLA in healthy donors. The germline V gene encodes CDR1 MNHNS and CDR2 SASEGT. The CDR3 loop spans 14 amino acids. V gave up 0 bases and J gave up 5 bases, with 10 bases separating them. PCR amplification relied on 60 Vbeta primers (plus 13 Jbeta primers). Generated by immunoSEQ multiplex PCR, the TCRdb table keeps only in-frame clones and is missing some. The table includes about 90,000 clones, 70% to 75% detected once. This chain links TRBV6-1 with TRBJ2-5, with a tentative D call TRBD1 (5 bases). The clonotype was recovered from a woman between 18 and 29 years old in good health and CMV-seropositive. The sample consisted of PBMCs. The CDR3 sequence is CASSEAWGRETQYF. The CDR3 DNA is TGTGCCAGCAGTGAAGCTTGGGGCCGGGAGACCCAGTACTTC.